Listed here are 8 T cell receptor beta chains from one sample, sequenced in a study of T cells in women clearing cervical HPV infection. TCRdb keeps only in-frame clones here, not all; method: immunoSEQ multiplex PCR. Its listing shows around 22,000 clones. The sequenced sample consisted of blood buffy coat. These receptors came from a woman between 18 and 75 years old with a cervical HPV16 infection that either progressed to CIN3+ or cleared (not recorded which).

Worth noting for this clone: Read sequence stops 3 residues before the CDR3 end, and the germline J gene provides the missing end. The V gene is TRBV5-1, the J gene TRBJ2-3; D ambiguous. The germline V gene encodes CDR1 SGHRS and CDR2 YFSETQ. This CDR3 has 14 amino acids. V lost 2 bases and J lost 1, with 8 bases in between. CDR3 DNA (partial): TGCGCCAGCAGCTTAGCGTTAGGCACAGATACG. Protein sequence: CASSLALGTDT. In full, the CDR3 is CASSLALGTDTQYF.

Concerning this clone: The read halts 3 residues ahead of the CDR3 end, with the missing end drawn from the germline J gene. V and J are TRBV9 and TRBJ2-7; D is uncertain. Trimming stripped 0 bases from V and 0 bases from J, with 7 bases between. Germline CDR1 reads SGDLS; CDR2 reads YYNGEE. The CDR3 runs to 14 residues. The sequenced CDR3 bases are TGTGCCAGCAGCGTAGGGCAGGTCTCCTACGAG. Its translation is CASSVGQVSYE. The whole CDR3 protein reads CASSVGQVSYEQYF.

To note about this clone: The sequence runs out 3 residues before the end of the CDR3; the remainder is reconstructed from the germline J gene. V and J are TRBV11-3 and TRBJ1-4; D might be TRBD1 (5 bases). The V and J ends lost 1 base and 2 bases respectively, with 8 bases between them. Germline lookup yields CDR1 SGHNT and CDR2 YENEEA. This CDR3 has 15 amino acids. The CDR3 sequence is CASSLVPGTNEKLFF. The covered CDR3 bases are TGTGCCAGCAGCTTAGTCCCAGGGACTAATGAAAAA.

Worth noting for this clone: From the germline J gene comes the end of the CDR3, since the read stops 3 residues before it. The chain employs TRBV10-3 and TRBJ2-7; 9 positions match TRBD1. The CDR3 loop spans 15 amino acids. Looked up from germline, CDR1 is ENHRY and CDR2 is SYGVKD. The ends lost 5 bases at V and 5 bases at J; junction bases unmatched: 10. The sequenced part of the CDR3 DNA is TGTGCCATCAGTCCCACCGGGACAGGGTCTAACGAG. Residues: CAISPTGTGSNE. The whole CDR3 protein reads CAISPTGTGSNEQYF.

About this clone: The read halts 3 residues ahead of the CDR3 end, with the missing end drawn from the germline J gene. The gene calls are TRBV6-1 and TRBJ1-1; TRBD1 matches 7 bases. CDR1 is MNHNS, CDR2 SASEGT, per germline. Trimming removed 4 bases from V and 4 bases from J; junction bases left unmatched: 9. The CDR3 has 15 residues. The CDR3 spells CASSGTTDRSTEAFF. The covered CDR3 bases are TGTGCCAGCAGTGGAACCACGGACAGGAGCACTGAA.

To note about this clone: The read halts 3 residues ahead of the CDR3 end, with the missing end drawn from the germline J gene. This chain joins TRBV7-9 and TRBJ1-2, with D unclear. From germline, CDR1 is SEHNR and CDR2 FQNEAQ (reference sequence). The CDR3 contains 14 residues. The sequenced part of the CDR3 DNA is TGTGCCAGCAGCTTAGAGAAGGGCACAGATACC. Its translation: CASSLEKGTDT. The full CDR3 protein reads CASSLEKGTDTYTF.

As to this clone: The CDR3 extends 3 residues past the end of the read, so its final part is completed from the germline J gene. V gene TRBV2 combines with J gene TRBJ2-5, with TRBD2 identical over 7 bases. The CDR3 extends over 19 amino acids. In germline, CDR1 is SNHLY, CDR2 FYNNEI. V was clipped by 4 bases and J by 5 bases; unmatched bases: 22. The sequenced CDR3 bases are TGTGCCAGCAGTGTCTTCGCTGAGTCCGGGGGGACCGGTCCCGAGACC. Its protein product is CASSVFAESGGTGPET. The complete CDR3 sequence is CASSVFAESGGTGPETQYF. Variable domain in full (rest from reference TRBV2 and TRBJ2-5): EPEVTQTPSHQVTQMGQEVILRCVPISNHLYFYWYRQILGQKVEFLVSFYNNEISEKSEIFDDQFSVERPDGSNFTLKIRSTKLEDSAMYFCASSVFAESGGTGPETQYFGPGTRLLVL.

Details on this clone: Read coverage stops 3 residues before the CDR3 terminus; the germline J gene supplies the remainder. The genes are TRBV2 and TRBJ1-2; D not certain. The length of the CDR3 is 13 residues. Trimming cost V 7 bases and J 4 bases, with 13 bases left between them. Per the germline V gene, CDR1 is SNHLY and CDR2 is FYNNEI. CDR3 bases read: TGTGCCAGCAAGACGAACCGGGGCTATGGC. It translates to CASKTNRGYG. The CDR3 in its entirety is CASKTNRGYGYTF.